This T cell receptor (beta chain) came from a study of cytomegalovirus exposure and HLA in healthy donors. 13 Jbeta primers and 60 Vbeta primers were used for the PCR. The assay was immunoSEQ multiplex PCR, and TCRdb's table has in-frame clones only and misses some. The table has about 130,000 clones, less than 80% seen once. For this clone: Its antigen is undetermined.

The CDR3 runs 12 residues. The germline V gene has CDR1 MNHEY and CDR2 SVGAGI. Trimming pared 7 bases from V and 7 bases from J, leaving 11 bases between. Study-wide results and limits: Exclusion as indistinguishable affected some V segments, including TRBV6-2 and TRBV6-3. In a later analysis, parvovirus B19, influenza, CMV and Epstein-Barr virus appeared linked to several top co-occurrence clusters. Versus the roughly 670-donor mean, an Asian-associated ancestry cluster reportedly showed fewer N-insertions in a later analysis.

Sequenced material: PBMCs. This receptor was identified in a man aged 40-50 years in good health and CMV-seropositive. This rearrangement joins TRBV6-5 to TRBJ2-1, with a weak D call TRBD2 (5 bases). The CDR3 here is CASTSLGNEQFF. As DNA, the CDR3 is TGTGCCAGCACCTCACTAGGGAATGAGCAGTTCTTC.